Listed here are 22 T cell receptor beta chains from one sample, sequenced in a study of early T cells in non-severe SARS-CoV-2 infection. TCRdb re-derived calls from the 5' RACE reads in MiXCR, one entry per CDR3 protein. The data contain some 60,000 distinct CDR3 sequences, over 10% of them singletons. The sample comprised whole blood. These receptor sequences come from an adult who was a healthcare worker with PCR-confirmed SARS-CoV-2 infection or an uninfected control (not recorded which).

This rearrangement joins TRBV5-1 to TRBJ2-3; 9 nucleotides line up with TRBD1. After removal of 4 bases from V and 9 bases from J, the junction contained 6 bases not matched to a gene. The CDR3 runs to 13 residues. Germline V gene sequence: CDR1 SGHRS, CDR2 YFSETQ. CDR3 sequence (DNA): TGCGCCAGCAGCGGGGGACAGGGTCAAACGCAGTATTTT. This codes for CASSGGQGQTQYF.

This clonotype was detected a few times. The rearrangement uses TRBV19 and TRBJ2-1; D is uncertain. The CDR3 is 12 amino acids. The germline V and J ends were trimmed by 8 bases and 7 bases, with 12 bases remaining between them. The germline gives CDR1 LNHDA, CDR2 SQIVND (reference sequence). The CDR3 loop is CASSYWGNEQFF. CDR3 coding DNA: TGTGCCAGTTCTTATTGGGGTAATGAGCAGTTCTTC.

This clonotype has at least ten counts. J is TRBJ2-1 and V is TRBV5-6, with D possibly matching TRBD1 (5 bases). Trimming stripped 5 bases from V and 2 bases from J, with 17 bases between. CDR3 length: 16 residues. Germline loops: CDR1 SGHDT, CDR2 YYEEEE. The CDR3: CASRPKSGITYNEQFF. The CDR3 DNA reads TGTGCCAGCAGACCTAAATCAGGGATAACCTACAATGAGCAGTTCTTC. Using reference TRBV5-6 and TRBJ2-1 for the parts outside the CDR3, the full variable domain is DAGVTQSPTHLIKTRGQQVTLRCSPKSGHDTVSWYQQALGQGPQFIFQYYEEEERQRGNFPDRFSGHQFPNYSSELNVNALLLGDSALYLCASRPKSGITYNEQFFGPGTRLTVL.

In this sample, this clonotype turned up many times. CDR3 sequence reads: CASTGAGRGAYEQYF. In DNA form, the CDR3 reads TGTGCCAGCACCGGGGCTGGGCGGGGGGCTTACGAGCAGTACTTC. The chain recombines TRBV27 with TRBJ2-7; 8 nucleotides align to TRBD2. CDR1 and CDR2 from the germline V gene are MNHEY and SMNVEV (reference sequence). The CDR3 contains 15 residues. The junction had 12 bases not matched to a gene; V was cut back by 7 bases and J by 4 bases.

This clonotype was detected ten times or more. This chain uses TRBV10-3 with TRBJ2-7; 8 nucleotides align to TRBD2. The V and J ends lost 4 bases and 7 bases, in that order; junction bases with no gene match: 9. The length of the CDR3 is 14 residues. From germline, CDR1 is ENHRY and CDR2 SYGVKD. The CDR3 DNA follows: TGTGCCATCAGTGGGCCTGGTAGCGGGATTGAGCAGTACTTC. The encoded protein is CAISGPGSGIEQYF.

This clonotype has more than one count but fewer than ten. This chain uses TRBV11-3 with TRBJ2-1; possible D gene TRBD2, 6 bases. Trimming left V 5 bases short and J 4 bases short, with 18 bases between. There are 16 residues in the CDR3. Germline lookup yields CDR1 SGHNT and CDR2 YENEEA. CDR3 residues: CASSPRVSGRYNEQFF. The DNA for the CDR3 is TGTGCCAGCAGCCCCAGGGTCAGCGGGCGATACAATGAGCAGTTCTTC.

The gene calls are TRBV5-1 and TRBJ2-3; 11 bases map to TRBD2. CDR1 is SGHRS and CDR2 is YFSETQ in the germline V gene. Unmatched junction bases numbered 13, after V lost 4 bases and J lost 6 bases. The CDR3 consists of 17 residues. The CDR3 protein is CASSPPPRASGGDTQYF. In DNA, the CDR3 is TGCGCCAGCAGCCCCCCACCTCGCGCTAGCGGGGGGGATACGCAGTATTTT.

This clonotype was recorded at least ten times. In DNA, the CDR3 is TGTGCCAGCACCCTCTCAGCGGGAGCCTCCTACAATGAGCAGTTCTTC. Translating gives CASTLSAGASYNEQFF. V and J are TRBV11-2 and TRBJ2-1; 8 bases line up with TRBD2. The CDR3 runs 16 residues. Per the germline V gene, CDR1 is SGHAT and CDR2 is FQNNGV. V lost 7 bases to trimming and J lost 0 bases; unmatched junction nucleotides: 8.

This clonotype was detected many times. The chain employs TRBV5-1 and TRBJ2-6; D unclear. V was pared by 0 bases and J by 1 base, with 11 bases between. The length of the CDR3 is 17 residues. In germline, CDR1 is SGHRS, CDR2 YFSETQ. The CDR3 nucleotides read TGCGCCAGCAGCTTGGTTGTCAGCCAATCTGGGGCCAACGTCCTGACTTTC. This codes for CASSLVVSQSGANVLTF.

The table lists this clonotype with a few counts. The chain's CDR3 is CASSIGGGTPYEQYF. In nucleotides, the CDR3 is TGTGCCAGTAGTATAGGAGGCGGGACACCCTACGAGCAGTACTTC. The gene calls are TRBV19 and TRBJ2-7; the D call may be TRBD1 or TRBD2 (6 bases each). Germline values: CDR1 LNHDA, CDR2 SQIVND (reference sequence). The CDR3 is 15 residues long. The V end lost 1 base, the J end lost 2 bases, and 12 bases lay between the germline ends.

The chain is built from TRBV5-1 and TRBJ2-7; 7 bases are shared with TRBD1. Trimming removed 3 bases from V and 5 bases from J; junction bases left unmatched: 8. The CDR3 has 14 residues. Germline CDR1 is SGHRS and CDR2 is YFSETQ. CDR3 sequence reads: CASSSTGAFDEQYF. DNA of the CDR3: TGCGCCAGCAGCTCTACAGGGGCATTCGACGAGCAGTACTTC.

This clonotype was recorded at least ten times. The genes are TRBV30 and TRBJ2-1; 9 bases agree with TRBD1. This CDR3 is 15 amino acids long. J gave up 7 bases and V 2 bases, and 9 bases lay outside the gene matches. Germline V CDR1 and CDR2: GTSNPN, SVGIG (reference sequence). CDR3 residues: CAWSPPGTGSNEQFF. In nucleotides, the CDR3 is TGTGCCTGGAGTCCCCCCGGGACAGGGAGTAATGAGCAGTTCTTC.

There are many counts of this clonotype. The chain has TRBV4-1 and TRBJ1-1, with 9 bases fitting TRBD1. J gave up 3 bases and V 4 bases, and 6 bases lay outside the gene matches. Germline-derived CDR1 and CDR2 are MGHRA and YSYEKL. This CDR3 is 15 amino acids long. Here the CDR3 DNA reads TGCGCCAGCAGCCTCCGACAGGGGGTGGACACTGAAGCTTTCTTT. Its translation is CASSLRQGVDTEAFF.

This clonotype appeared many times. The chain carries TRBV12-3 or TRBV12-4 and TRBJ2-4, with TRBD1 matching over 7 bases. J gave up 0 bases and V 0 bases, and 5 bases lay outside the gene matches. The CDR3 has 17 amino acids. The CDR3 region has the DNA TGTGCCAGCAGTTTAGCCGGGGACAGCCAAGCCAAAAACATTCAGTACTTC. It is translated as CASSLAGDSQAKNIQYF.

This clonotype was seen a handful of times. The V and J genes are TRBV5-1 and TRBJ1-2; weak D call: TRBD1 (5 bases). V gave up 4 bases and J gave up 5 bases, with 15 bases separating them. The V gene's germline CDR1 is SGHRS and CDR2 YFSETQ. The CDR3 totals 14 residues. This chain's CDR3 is CASSPDPGRYGYTF. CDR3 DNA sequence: TGCGCCAGCAGCCCCGACCCAGGGAGGTATGGCTACACCTTC.

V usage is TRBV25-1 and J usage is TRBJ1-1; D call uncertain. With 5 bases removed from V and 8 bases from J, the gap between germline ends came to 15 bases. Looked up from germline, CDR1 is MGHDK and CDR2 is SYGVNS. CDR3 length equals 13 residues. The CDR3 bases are TGTGCCAGCAGTAAGGTAGGCGGTCAAGAAGCTTTCTTT. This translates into CASSKVGGQEAFF.

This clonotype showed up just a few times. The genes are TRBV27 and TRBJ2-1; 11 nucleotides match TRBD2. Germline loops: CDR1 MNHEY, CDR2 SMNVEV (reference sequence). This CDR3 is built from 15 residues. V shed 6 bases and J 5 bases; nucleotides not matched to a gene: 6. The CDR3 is CASSRTSGLNNEQFF. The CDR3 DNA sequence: TGTGCCAGCAGCCGGACTAGCGGGTTAAACAATGAGCAGTTCTTC.

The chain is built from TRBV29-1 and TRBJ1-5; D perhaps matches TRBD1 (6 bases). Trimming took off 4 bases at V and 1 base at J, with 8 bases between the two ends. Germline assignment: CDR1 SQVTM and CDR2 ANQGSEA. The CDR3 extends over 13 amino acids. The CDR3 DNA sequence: TGCAGCGTTGGGACAGTGAGCAATCAGCCCCAGCATTTT. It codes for CSVGTVSNQPQHF.

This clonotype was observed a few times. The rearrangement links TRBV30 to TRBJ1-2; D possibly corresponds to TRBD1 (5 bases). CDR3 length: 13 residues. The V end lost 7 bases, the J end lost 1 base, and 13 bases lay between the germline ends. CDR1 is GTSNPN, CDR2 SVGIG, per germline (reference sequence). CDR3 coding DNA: TGTGCCTTCCGGGACCTGATTAACTATGGCTACACCTTC. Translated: CAFRDLINYGYTF.

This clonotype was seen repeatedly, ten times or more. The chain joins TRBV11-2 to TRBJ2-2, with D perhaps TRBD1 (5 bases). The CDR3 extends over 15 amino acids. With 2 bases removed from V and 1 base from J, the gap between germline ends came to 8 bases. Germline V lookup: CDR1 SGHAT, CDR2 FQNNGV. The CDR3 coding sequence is TGTGCCAGCAGCTTACAGGGCCTGAACACCGGGGAGCTGTTTTTT. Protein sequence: CASSLQGLNTGELFF.

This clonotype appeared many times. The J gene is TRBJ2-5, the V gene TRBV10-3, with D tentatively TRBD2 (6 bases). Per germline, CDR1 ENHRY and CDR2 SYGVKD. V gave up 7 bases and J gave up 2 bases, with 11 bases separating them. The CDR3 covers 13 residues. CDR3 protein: CAITAGTQETQYF. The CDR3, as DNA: TGTGCCATCACGGCGGGGACGCAAGAGACCCAGTACTTC.

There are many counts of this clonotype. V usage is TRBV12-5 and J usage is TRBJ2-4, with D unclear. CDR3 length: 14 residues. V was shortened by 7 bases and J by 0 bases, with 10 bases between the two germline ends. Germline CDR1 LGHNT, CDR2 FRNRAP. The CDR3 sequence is CASALSLAKNIQYF. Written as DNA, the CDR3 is TGTGCTAGTGCTCTTTCATTAGCCAAAAACATTCAGTACTTC.